This record concerns one T cell receptor beta chain sequence. The data were obtained in a study of blood T cell repertoires in COVID-19. On the study more broadly: T cells, B-cell-depleted T cells, or PBMCs provided the cDNA or gDNA that served as material.

The data were produced by immunoSEQ multiplex PCR, yet TCRdb's version contains in-frame clones alone and is incomplete. The sample gives about 140,000 clones, 85% to 90% of which show up once; 3% is in the top ten. V gave up 3 bases and J gave up 7 bases; unmatched junction bases: 8. CDR1 and CDR2 from the germline V gene are MDHEN and SYDVKM. The CDR3 consists of 16 residues. The sample consisted of peripheral blood. The V gene is TRBV28, the J gene TRBJ2-1, with 11 nucleotides matching TRBD2. This sequence originates from a woman between 55 and 75 years old with active COVID-19. CDR3 DNA sequence: TGTGCCAGCAGTTTCTTAGCGGGAGGGCCGGGAAATGAGCAGTTCTTC. It specifies CASSFLAGGPGNEQFF.